Each of the 23 T cell receptor beta chains below was sequenced from the same sample in a study of blood T cell repertoires in COVID-19. Generated by immunoSEQ multiplex PCR, the TCRdb table keeps only in-frame clones and is missing some. The sample carries 310,000 or so clones, about 86% recorded once. The sequenced material came from peripheral blood. These receptors were collected from a woman between 50 and 59 years old with acute or convalescent COVID-19.

The chain uses TRBV18 and TRBJ2-1; the D gene is possibly TRBD2 (6 bases). There are 15 residues in the CDR3. The germline gives CDR1 KGHSH, CDR2 LQKENI. The V and J ends lost 6 bases and 4 bases respectively, with 16 bases between them. The CDR3, as DNA: TGTGCCAGCTCCGAAAATAGCGGCTCTTACAATGAGCAGTTCTTC. Protein product: CASSENSGSYNEQFF.

The CDR3 region is CASSLVRSMGLDTQYF. DNA of the CDR3: TGTGCCAGCAGCTTAGTTCGGTCTATGGGACTTGATACGCAGTATTTT. This chain uses TRBV7-8 with TRBJ2-3, with D perhaps matching TRBD2 (6 bases). Trimming pared 1 base from V and 6 bases from J, leaving 17 bases between. CDR1 and CDR2 from the germline V gene are SGHVS and FQNEAQ. The CDR3 covers 16 residues.

The chain has TRBV27 and TRBJ2-7; tentatively, D is TRBD1 (6 bases). The ends were cut back, 8 bases at V and 0 bases at J, with 11 bases in the middle. This CDR3 is built from 13 residues. Germline V gives CDR1 MNHEY, CDR2 SMNVEV (reference sequence). CDR3 protein: CASRQEFSYEQYF. The CDR3 DNA sequence: TGTGCCAGCCGACAGGAATTCTCCTACGAGCAGTACTTC.

V usage is TRBV5-5 and J usage is TRBJ1-2; 9 bases fit TRBD1. The length of the CDR3 is 16 residues. CDR1 SGHKS and CDR2 YYEKEE come from the germline V gene (reference sequence). V dropped 1 base and J dropped 6; count of bases not matched to a gene: 10. The CDR3 here is CASSLYLVQGADGYTF. CDR3 nucleotides: TGTGCCAGCAGCTTGTACCTCGTACAGGGGGCGGATGGCTACACCTTC.

The chain is built from TRBV5-1 and TRBJ1-1; possibly TRBD1 for D (6 bases). Between the trimmed V and J ends, which lost 0 bases and 10 bases, there was a span of 13 bases. The germline V gene encodes CDR1 SGHRS and CDR2 YFSETQ. The CDR3 runs to 13 residues. CDR3 residues: CASSLEQGIRAFF. The CDR3 DNA follows: TGCGCCAGCAGCTTGGAACAGGGAATTCGAGCTTTCTTT.

V and J are TRBV3-1 (or the pseudogene TRBV3-2) and TRBJ2-6; D is undetermined. Trimming removed 4 bases at V and 0 bases at J, with 10 bases between. This CDR3 comprises 16 residues. Germline V gene sequence: CDR1 LGHDT, CDR2 YNNKEL (reference sequence). CDR3 coding DNA: TGTGCCAGCAGCCTCCGTTTCTTCTCTGGGGCCAACGTCCTGACTTTC. Translated, it gives CASSLRFFSGANVLTF.

The gene calls are TRBV19 and TRBJ2-2, with D uncertain. With 5 bases removed from V and 1 base from J, the gap between germline ends came to 11 bases. Germline V gives CDR1 LNHDA, CDR2 SQIVND (reference sequence). The CDR3 contains 15 residues. CDR3: CASSPPLRNTGELFF. CDR3 sequence (DNA): TGTGCCAGTAGTCCGCCCCTAAGGAACACCGGGGAGCTGTTTTTT.

This clone was seen more than once but under ten times. V and J are TRBV5-1 and TRBJ1-4, with D unclear. V was shortened by 2 bases and J by 4 bases, with 12 bases between the two germline ends. CDR3 length: 15 residues. From germline, CDR1 is SGHRS and CDR2 YFSETQ. The CDR3 coding sequence is TGCGCCAGCAGCTTAACAGCTTTCGGTAATGAAAAACTGTTTTTT. Protein: CASSLTAFGNEKLFF.

The chain couples TRBV5-1 to TRBJ2-2; TRBD2 might be the D (5 bases). The CDR3 is 15 amino acids. Trimming took 0 bases from V and 4 from J, leaving 10 bases between them. Germline V gives CDR1 SGHRS, CDR2 YFSETQ. The CDR3 protein is CASSLGGGSTGELFF. The CDR3 DNA sequence: TGCGCCAGCAGCTTGGGAGGAGGTAGCACCGGGGAGCTGTTTTTT.

This clone occurred once. The genes are TRBV27 and TRBJ2-5; 7 bases are a match to TRBD1. V trimming: 2 bases; J trimming: 1 base; junction bases outside the gene matches: 1. Germline values: CDR1 MNHEY, CDR2 SMNVEV (reference sequence). The CDR3 has 14 residues. CDR3 DNA sequence: TGTGCCAGCAGTTTAGGACAGGCCCAAGAGACCCAGTACTTC. This translates into CASSLGQAQETQYF.

This chain uses TRBV5-1 with TRBJ1-4, with TRBD1 matching 8 bases. CDR3 length: 15 residues. The junction had 10 bases not matched to a gene; V was cut back by 4 bases and J by 8 bases. CDR1 is SGHRS and CDR2 is YFSETQ in the germline V gene. The CDR3 region has the DNA TGCGCCAGCAGCCGGGCCCAGGGGGCCATGGAAAAACTGTTTTTT. Protein: CASSRAQGAMEKLFF. The variable domain in full, completed from reference TRBV5-1 and TRBJ1-4, reads KAGVTQTPRYLIKTRGQQVTLSCSPISGHRSVSWYQQTPGQGLQFLFEYFSETQRNKGNFPGRFSGRQFSNSRSEMNVSTLELGDSALYLCASSRAQGAMEKLFFGSGTQLSVL.

The V gene is TRBV11-2, the J gene TRBJ2-2, with unresolved D. Germline-derived CDR1 and CDR2 are SGHAT and FQNNGV. The CDR3 runs 13 residues. The V and J ends lost 10 bases and 2 bases respectively, with 11 bases between them. DNA for the CDR3: TGTGCCAACGACTCAATCAACACCGGGGAGCTGTTTTTT. It encodes CANDSINTGELFF.

The CDR3 loop reads CASNPGTGYDTEAFF. CDR3 DNA sequence: TGTGCCAGCAACCCGGGAACAGGGTATGACACTGAAGCTTTCTTT. The rearrangement uses TRBV28 and TRBJ1-1, with D possibly TRBD1 on 6 matching bases. This CDR3 spans 15 amino acids. V dropped 7 bases and J dropped 3 bases, with 18 bases sitting between them. Germline V gene data show CDR1 as MDHEN and CDR2 as SYDVKM. The whole variable domain, remainder taken from reference TRBV28 and TRBJ1-1, is DVKVTQSSRYLVKRTGEKVFLECVQDMDHENMFWYRQDPGLGLRLIYFSYDVKMKEKGDIPEGYSVSREKKERFSLILESASTNQTSMYLCASNPGTGYDTEAFFGQGTRLTVV.

The chain recombines TRBV10-1 with TRBJ1-1, with a possible D match to TRBD1 (6 bases). The CDR3 runs to 11 residues. Germline V gives CDR1 WNHNN, CDR2 SYGVQD (reference sequence). Trimming pared 10 bases from V and 7 bases from J, leaving 13 bases between. The CDR3 reads CATKRGNEAFF. CDR3 sequence (DNA): TGCGCCACCAAAAGGGGGAATGAAGCTTTCTTT.

Only a few counts were recorded for this clone. This chain connects TRBV7-2 to TRBJ2-1, with TRBD2 matching over 16 bases. Germline V gene data show CDR1 as SGHTA and CDR2 as FQGNSA. Trimming removed 5 bases from V and 9 bases from J; junction bases left unmatched: 4. The CDR3 contains 15 residues. The CDR3 reads CASSRGLAGGVEQFF. The CDR3 nucleotides are TGTGCCAGCAGCCGGGGACTAGCGGGAGGGGTTGAGCAGTTCTTC.

This clone was detected ten times or more. CDR3 nucleotides: TGCAGCGTGAGGTCCGGGTCATCGGAGACCCAGTACTTC. It is translated as CSVRSGSSETQYF. The chain employs TRBV29-1 and TRBJ2-5; D remains unclear. The V and J ends lost 6 bases and 5 bases respectively, with 16 bases between them. This CDR3 is built from 13 residues. The germline CDR1 and CDR2 sequences are SQVTM and ANQGSEA.

J is TRBJ2-3 and V is TRBV4-1, with D tentatively TRBD1 (6 bases). The V gene lost 3 bases and the J gene lost 7 bases, with 14 bases spanning the gap. This CDR3 contains 14 residues. The germline gives CDR1 MGHRA, CDR2 YSYEKL. CDR3 region: CASSHHDRRNTQYF. The CDR3 nucleotides read TGCGCCAGCAGCCACCATGACAGGAGGAATACGCAGTATTTT.

The V gene is TRBV18, the J gene TRBJ1-6; 10 bases align to TRBD1. Germline lookup yields CDR1 KGHSH and CDR2 LQKENI. V dropped 2 bases and J dropped 8; count of bases not matched to a gene: 0. The CDR3 runs to 14 residues. The CDR3, as DNA: TGTGCCAGCTCACCAGGGACAGGGGATTCACCCCTCCACTTT. Translated, it gives CASSPGTGDSPLHF.

This clone showed up just a few times. The chain joins TRBV7-9 to TRBJ2-1; TRBD2 is a possible D gene (5 bases). CDR1 is SEHNR, CDR2 FQNEAQ, per germline (reference sequence). Trimming took 5 bases from V and 1 from J, leaving 15 bases between them. This CDR3 has 16 residues. The CDR3 DNA sequence: TGTGCCAGCAGCCCGGGGAATACAGCTTCCTACAATGAGCAGTTCTTC. The encoded protein is CASSPGNTASYNEQFF.

The chain joins TRBV10-3 to TRBJ2-5; 10 bases agree with TRBD1. The ends lost 3 bases at V and 2 bases at J; junction bases unmatched: 9. The CDR3 runs 17 residues. Germline V gives CDR1 ENHRY, CDR2 SYGVKD. The CDR3 coding sequence is TGTGCCATCAGTGATCCGGGACAGGGGTTAGCACAAGAGACCCAGTACTTC. It is translated as CAISDPGQGLAQETQYF.

The rearrangement uses TRBV29-1 and TRBJ1-3, with 7 bases that match TRBD1. The CDR3 runs to 14 residues. From germline, CDR1 is SQVTM and CDR2 ANQGSEA. V dropped 6 bases and J dropped 9; count of bases not matched to a gene: 14. CDR3 nucleotide sequence: TGCAGCGTAGGACAGGACCTCTCAGGGGGCACCATATATTTT. It translates to CSVGQDLSGGTIYF. Full variable domain (missing parts from reference TRBV29-1 and TRBJ1-3): SAVISQKPSRDICQRGTSLTIQCQVDSQVTMMFWYRQQPGQSLTLIATANQGSEATYESGFVIDKFPISRPNLTFSTLTVSNMSPEDSSIYLCSVGQDLSGGTIYFGEGSWLTVV.

This clone was seen a handful of times. The J gene is TRBJ1-5, the V gene TRBV5-8; 11 nucleotides line up with TRBD1. The V segment lost 10 bases and the J segment 3 bases; nucleotides outside the gene matches: 6. The CDR3 has 14 amino acids. Germline V CDR1 and CDR2: SGHTS, YDEGEE. CDR3 sequence: CAAGTGGVNQPQHF. The CDR3 nucleotides are TGTGCCGCGGGGACAGGGGGAGTCAATCAGCCCCAGCATTTT.

CDR3 residues: CASSLNPGPGFGETQYF. The CDR3 DNA is TGTGCCAGCAGCCTAAACCCGGGTCCGGGGTTCGGAGAGACCCAGTACTTC. The chain combines TRBV5-5 with TRBJ2-5; a possible D gene is TRBD2 (5 bases). V lost 4 bases and J 4 bases, leaving 23 bases between the germline ends. The germline V gene encodes CDR1 SGHKS and CDR2 YYEKEE (reference sequence). This CDR3 comprises 17 residues.